This T cell receptor beta chain derives from a study of control samples from healthy donors and cancer patients. Generated by immunoSEQ multiplex PCR, the TCRdb table keeps only in-frame clones and is missing some. The repertoire includes about 170,000 clones, about 91% of them detected once, and 2% to 2.5% sits in the top ten. This CDR3 is 15 amino acids long. Trimming pared 4 bases from V and 10 bases from J, leaving 17 bases between. Per the germline V gene, CDR1 is MNHEY and CDR2 is SVGAGI. The chain employs TRBV6-5 and TRBJ1-6, with D maybe TRBD1 (6 bases). The receptor was derived from a woman in her forties in good health. The sample was blood. The CDR3 DNA follows: TGTGCCAGCAGTTTTGAATCAGGGGTAAGGTCACCCCTCCACTTT. This translates into CASSFESGVRSPLHF.